This T cell receptor beta chain comes out of a study of glioma-infiltrating T cells after dendritic cell vaccination (dated by TCRdb to the mid-2010s). The study in broad terms: A cohort of roughly 15 glioblastoma patients from Phase I and II dendritic cell vaccination trials was included, of whom 9 were newly diagnosed and 6 had recurrent disease. Survival after dendritic cell vaccination was correlated with TCR sequencing metrics, such as TIL content and the overlap between tumor and blood repertoires. Deep sequencing of TCR beta CDR3 regions was used to quantify tumor-infiltrating lymphocyte content and compare tumor and blood repertoires in dendritic cell-vaccinated glioblastoma patients. Three intradermal dendritic cell vaccine injections were administered to patients at biweekly intervals in the arm below the axilla. Between the early 2000s and the early 2010s, patients were given autologous tumor lysate-pulsed dendritic cell vaccination. The vaccine was prepared from monocyte-derived dendritic cells that were cultured for 6 to 7 days with IL-4 and GM-CSF and then pulsed overnight with autologous tumor lysate. Broad study findings and their caveats: The response model built on TCR overlap across three groups was characterized as speculative, with prospective validation still needed. After dendritic cell vaccination, a higher estimated pretreatment TIL content predicted longer time to progression and longer overall survival. No direct relationship between TCR clonality and survival was found, suggesting that a diverse polyclonal response may matter. The cohort was small and heterogeneous, and full blood and tumor sets were available for few patients, with initial-recurrent tumor pairs available for even fewer patients.

With regard to this clone: Which antigen it targets is not known. Base qualities are missing; no much larger clone stands one base away.

This specimen's time point label, interpreted: after dendritic cell vaccination, including at tumor progression/relapse. Patients were selected for having adequate residual fresh-frozen tumor tissue and more than two years of available survival data. Molecular status otherwise varied across the glioblastoma patients, but none of them carried an isocitrate dehydrogenase mutation. PBMC were collected before vaccination, two weeks after the third vaccination, and at tumor progression when it occurred. The Qiagen DNeasy Blood extraction Kit was used for extraction of genomic DNA. The immunoSEQ assay amplified TCRB CDR3 regions from approximately 1.8 micrograms of genomic DNA, or from all available DNA when less than that amount was available. The multiplex PCR employed 60 forward primers targeting TCR V beta segments and 13 reverse primers targeting J beta segments. To estimate reads per starting template, synthetic control templates were spiked into each sample at limiting dilution. Sequencing produced 87 bp reads on the Illumina HiSeq System. The published analysis was carried out like this. To remove PCR and sequencing errors, closely related sequences were merged with a nearest neighbor algorithm. TCR overlap was defined as the percentage of unique tumor TCR beta sequences that were also present in the same patient's peripheral blood. TCRdb obtained this table from immuneACCESS and retained in-frame rearrangements with V and J assigned. These tables miss some clones; where compared with another copy, unresolved V genes account for less than half of the shortfall, and the remainder is unexplained. V and J calls and clone size are as listed in that table; D and trimming were resolved from the DNA. In all, the sample holds some 99,000 clones, and around 80% of those were seen once. Of the sample, around 5.4% falls within the top ten clones.

From V the trimming removes 4 bases and from J it removes 7 bases, while the gene matches leave 10 bases of the junction unaccounted for. Its CDR3 holds 15 amino acids, cysteine through phenylalanine. Left in the record is the CDR3 DNA by itself, 45 bases read in frame from the first base. In the germline V gene, CDR1 corresponds to SGHRS and CDR2 to YFSETQ. The sequence is built from TRBV5-1 and TRBJ2-1; 8 nucleotides in the junction match TRBD1. This clonotype originated in a human donor with glioblastoma. The sequencing here drew on blood, taken after dendritic cell vaccination. The CDR3 protein is CASSLKLQGVNEQFF. The nucleotides are TGCGCCAGCAGCCTGAAACTACAGGGGGTAAATGAGCAGTTCTTC.